This T cell receptor (beta chain) was identified in a study of response to subunit inactivated influenza vaccine (dated by TCRdb to 2017 to 2018). Concerning the study at large: The study used deep quantitative T cell receptor repertoire profiling to track responses to a trivalent subunit inactivated influenza vaccine.

Study-wide findings and limitations: It was suggested by the authors that each seasonal influenza vaccination may recruit only a limited number of new T cells.

Preparation of the library involved RT-PCR. The instrument was an Illumina HiSeq 2500. TCRdb trimmed the raw reads at Q25, called clones with MiXCR and kept productive beta chains. Rows matching on CDR3 protein sequence are summarized as one entry with the most common DNA and genes. The sample table contains about 700,000 distinct CDR3 sequences; only one count was recorded for roughly 13% of them. The ten largest clones take up 6.5% to 8.5% of the sample. This clonotype was observed at least ten times. The specificity of this receptor is unknown. No much larger clonotype is one base removed from it; base qualities were not supplied. Including cysteine and phenylalanine, the CDR3 has 13 amino acids. CDR3 DNA only is kept here, 39 bases in frame from base 1. V is shortened by 4 bases, J by 4 bases, and the region joining them spans 10 bases. From the germline V gene, CDR1 is SGHDN and CDR2 is FVKESK.

The rearranged segments are TRBV14 and TRBJ1-2; the D gene assignment is ambiguous. Material: PBMCs from blood, obtained about 14 days before vaccination. The sequence derives from a man over 45 who received an inactivated influenza vaccine. Donor details come from another sample of the same person, matched by shared clones. The CDR3 corresponds to CASSRHESYGYTF. The sequence in DNA is TGTGCCAGCAGCCGACACGAGAGCTATGGCTACACCTTC. With the portions outside the CDR3 filled from the reference TRBV14 and TRBJ1-2 genes, the complete variable region becomes EAGVTQFPSHSVIEKGQTVTLRCDPISGHDNLYWYRRVMGKEIKFLLHFVKESKQDESGMPNNRFLAERTGGTYSTLKVQPAELEDSGVYFCASSRHESYGYTFGSGTRLTVV.